This T cell receptor (beta chain) was sequenced in a study of shared clonotypes between healthy human individuals. Assay execution proceeded at the deep level. Sequencing used immunoSEQ multiplex PCR; TCRdb keeps in-frame clones, though not all of them. Of about 450,000 clones in the sample, 79% were seen once. Study findings and constraints: There were few donors, and this limited the genetic and exposure-history diversity represented.

Remarks on this clone: The target antigen is unknown.

In germline, CDR1 is SEHNR, CDR2 FQNEAQ (reference sequence). The CDR3 contains 13 residues. V lost 11 bases, J lost 3 bases, and 17 bases lay in between. The TCR sequence derives from a woman aged 40 to 50 in good health. Some clones in this sample may be carry-over from other donors' samples. The gene calls are TRBV7-9 and TRBJ2-7; no clear D. Material: PBMCs. This CDR3 reads CASQPGTDYEQYF. The CDR3 DNA reads TGTGCCTCTCAACCCGGCACAGACTACGAGCAGTACTTC.